This T cell receptor (beta chain) is drawn from a study of OX40 agonist ivuxolimab in advanced cancers. Study conclusions and caveats: The average count of expanded clones was higher among CD8+ T cells than among CD4+.

The method was immunoSEQ multiplex PCR; TCRdb's version includes in-frame clones alone and lacks a portion of them. This table has 40,000 to 60,000 clones, around 86% appearing once. Per germline, CDR1 GTSNPN and CDR2 SVGIG (reference sequence). The V and J ends lost 4 bases and 5 bases, in that order; junction bases with no gene match: 6. The length of the CDR3 is 13 residues. In regard to this clone: What it binds is unknown.

The rearrangement uses TRBV30 and TRBJ1-1, with 8 bases matching TRBD1. This sequence originates from an adult with an advanced solid tumor such as melanoma, head and neck, liver or kidney cancer. This specimen consisted of CD4+ or CD8+ T cells sorted from blood, obtained in a trial of the OX40 agonist ivuxolimab. The CDR3 coding sequence is TGTGCCTGGATTGACAGGGGTCGGACTGAAGCTTTCTTT. Protein product: CAWIDRGRTEAFF. The variable domain in full, with the rest retrieved from reference TRBV30 and TRBJ1-1, is SQTIHQWPATLVQPVGSPLSLECTVEGTSNPNLYWYRQAAGRGLQLLFYSVGIGQISSEVPQNLSASRPQDRQFILSSKKLLLSDSGFYLCAWIDRGRTEAFFGQGTRLTVV.